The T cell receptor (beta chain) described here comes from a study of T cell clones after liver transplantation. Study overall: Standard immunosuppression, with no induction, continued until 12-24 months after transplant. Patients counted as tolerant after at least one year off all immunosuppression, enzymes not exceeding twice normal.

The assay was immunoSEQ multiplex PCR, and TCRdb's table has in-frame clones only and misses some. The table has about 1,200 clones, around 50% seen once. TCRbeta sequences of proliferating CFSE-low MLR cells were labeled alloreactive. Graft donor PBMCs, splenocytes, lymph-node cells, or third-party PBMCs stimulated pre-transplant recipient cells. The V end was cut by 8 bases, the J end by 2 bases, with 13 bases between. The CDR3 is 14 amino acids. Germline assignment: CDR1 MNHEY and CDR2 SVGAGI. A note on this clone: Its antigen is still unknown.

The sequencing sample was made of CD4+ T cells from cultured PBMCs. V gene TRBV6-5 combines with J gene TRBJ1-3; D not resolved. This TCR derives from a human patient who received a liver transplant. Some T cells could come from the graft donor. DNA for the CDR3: TGTGCCAGCGGAGAGAGGATGACTGGAAACACCATATATTTT. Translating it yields CASGERMTGNTIYF.